A selection of T cell receptor beta chains follows, all from one sample in a study of T cell responses to AZD1222 COVID-19 vaccine. The assay was immunoSEQ multiplex PCR, and TCRdb's table has in-frame clones only and misses some. The sample yields 120,000 or so clones, about 85% seen once. Sequencing used peripheral blood, obtained on day 0 of AZD1222 vaccination. These receptors were taken from an adult in good health. Both conserved end residues are trimmed from each CDR3.

j_call: TRBJ1-5; v_call: TRBV15; cdr3_aa: ATSRAGPREPQH
j_call: TRBJ2-1; v_call: TRBV18; cdr3_aa: ASSPERYNEQF
j_call: TRBJ2-7; v_call: TRBV7-2; cdr3_aa: ASSLALAGDGYEQY
j_call: TRBJ2-7; v_call: TRBV27; cdr3_aa: ASSRRQGRYEQY
j_call: TRBJ1-5; v_call: TRBV5-5; cdr3_aa: ANSLEAGGSAQPQH
j_call: TRBJ1-1; v_call: TRBV5-1; cdr3_aa: ASSPEIGSGHTEAF
j_call: TRBJ1-4; v_call: TRBV6-5; cdr3_aa: ASSYSQGEKLF
j_call: TRBJ2-1; v_call: TRBV20-1; cdr3_aa: SARDGTEQF
j_call: TRBJ1-5; v_call: TRBV28; cdr3_aa: ASSLKGTERPYQPQH
j_call: TRBJ2-3; v_call: TRBV7-6; cdr3_aa: ASSYTITDTQY
j_call: TRBJ1-2; v_call: TRBV2; cdr3_aa: ASSAGINYGYT
j_call: TRBJ1-2; v_call: TRBV19; cdr3_aa: ASSIEGGQGKVGT
j_call: TRBJ1-1; v_call: TRBV28; cdr3_aa: ASFPPGGGPTEAF
j_call: TRBJ1-3; v_call: TRBV18; cdr3_aa: ASSPRRTASSGNTIY
j_call: TRBJ1-6; v_call: TRBV6-5; cdr3_aa: ASVKEGGNSPLH
j_call: TRBJ2-3; v_call: TRBV6-5; cdr3_aa: ASSRQLATDTQY
j_call: TRBJ1-5; v_call: TRBV7-2; cdr3_aa: ASSLAGSRGYSNQPQH
j_call: TRBJ1-6; v_call: TRBV5-4; cdr3_aa: ASSLVLSSYNSPLH
j_call: TRBJ2-1; v_call: TRBV7-2; cdr3_aa: ASSHRPGLAGHEQF
j_call: TRBJ1-4; v_call: TRBV3-1/TRBV3-2; cdr3_aa: ASSQLGTGGEKLF
j_call: TRBJ2-7; v_call: TRBV11-2; cdr3_aa: ASRPAPSFLALHYEQY
j_call: TRBJ1-2; v_call: TRBV12-3/TRBV12-4; cdr3_aa: ASSPGQFGYT
j_call: TRBJ1-1; v_call: TRBV6-6; cdr3_aa: ASSSTPGTGGTEAF
j_call: TRBJ1-5; v_call: TRBV25-1; cdr3_aa: ASSEGGLGNQPQH
j_call: TRBJ2-3; v_call: TRBV3-1/TRBV3-2; cdr3_aa: ASSAGRRGTDTQY
j_call: TRBJ1-1; v_call: TRBV11-3; cdr3_aa: ASSFQENTEAF
j_call: TRBJ2-1; v_call: TRBV3-1/TRBV3-2; cdr3_aa: ASSELPGQGNDEQF
j_call: TRBJ2-7; v_call: TRBV3-1/TRBV3-2; cdr3_aa: ASSQALGQGSYEQY
j_call: TRBJ2-1; v_call: TRBV5-1; cdr3_aa: ASSLDLGVSYNEQF
j_call: TRBJ1-3; v_call: TRBV29-1; cdr3_aa: SVTWTGGNTIY
j_call: TRBJ2-3; v_call: TRBV9; cdr3_aa: ASSRETKLAGGPHTQY
j_call: TRBJ1-3; v_call: TRBV18; cdr3_aa: ASSPEVANGNTIY
j_call: TRBJ2-2; v_call: TRBV11-3; cdr3_aa: ASSSDRNAGELF
j_call: TRBJ1-6; v_call: TRBV9; cdr3_aa: ASSQRTGDSPLH
j_call: TRBJ1-1; v_call: TRBV28; cdr3_aa: ASSPHVLNTEAF
j_call: TRBJ2-6; v_call: TRBV7-6; cdr3_aa: ASSLERGRPSGANVLT
j_call: TRBJ2-7; v_call: TRBV6-5; cdr3_aa: ATSTENYEQY
j_call: TRBJ2-2; v_call: TRBV19; cdr3_aa: ASSKRAGVTGELF
j_call: TRBJ1-5; v_call: TRBV15; cdr3_aa: ATSLLAGQPQH
j_call: TRBJ2-2; v_call: TRBV5-1; cdr3_aa: ASSALAGGDTGELF
j_call: TRBJ1-3; v_call: TRBV13; cdr3_aa: ASSLRGGFGNTIY
j_call: TRBJ1-2; v_call: TRBV14; cdr3_aa: ASSQDLAPGYGYT
j_call: TRBJ2-7; v_call: TRBV28; cdr3_aa: ASSSRWGPYEQY
j_call: TRBJ2-7; v_call: TRBV3-1/TRBV3-2; cdr3_aa: ASSHAYSSGGVYEQY
j_call: TRBJ2-7; v_call: TRBV5-4; cdr3_aa: ASSLEGSGLREQY
j_call: TRBJ1-5; v_call: TRBV28; cdr3_aa: ASSLQGAGNQPQH
j_call: TRBJ2-1; v_call: TRBV28; cdr3_aa: ASRPPGGYNEQF
j_call: TRBJ1-3; v_call: TRBV28; cdr3_aa: ASSVGKGNTIY
j_call: TRBJ2-7; v_call: TRBV5-1; cdr3_aa: ASSVRQGDGEQY
j_call: TRBJ2-5; v_call: TRBV18; cdr3_aa: ASSQSPQETQY
j_call: TRBJ2-5; v_call: TRBV14; cdr3_aa: ASSHGVLAAQY
j_call: TRBJ2-7; v_call: TRBV5-6; cdr3_aa: ASSFPGTDSYEQY
j_call: TRBJ1-6; v_call: TRBV13; cdr3_aa: ASSLGLERGLNSPLH